The 21 T cell receptor beta chains below come from one sample, sequenced in a study of blood T cell repertoires in COVID-19. The table came from immunoSEQ multiplex PCR; TCRdb's copy has only in-frame clones and leaves some out. The sample shows over 600,000 clones, 85% to 90% of them seen only once. The source material was peripheral blood. Receptor source: a young woman with acute or convalescent COVID-19.

V is TRBV5-1 and J is TRBJ2-2; 8 nucleotides match TRBD2. This CDR3 is 15 amino acids long. Germline V gene lookup returns CDR1 SGHRS and CDR2 YFSETQ. The V gene end was trimmed by 4 bases and the J gene end by 5 bases; junction bases not matched to a gene: 7. The CDR3: CASSRTSPGTGELFF. CDR3 coding DNA: TGCGCCAGCAGCAGGACTAGCCCAGGGACCGGGGAGCTGTTTTTT.

A word on this clone: The same CDR3 can be traced to other DNA sequences in this sample. The chain recombines TRBV19 with TRBJ2-7, with 8 bases identical to TRBD2. Germline assignment: CDR1 LNHDA and CDR2 SQIVND (reference sequence). The CDR3 runs 14 residues. The V gene end was trimmed by 3 bases and the J gene end by 6 bases; junction bases not matched to a gene: 7. The CDR3 loop is CASSIGGGASEQYF. The CDR3 DNA sequence: TGTGCCAGTAGTATCGGGGGGGGTGCCTCCGAGCAGTACTTC.

V is TRBV27 and J is TRBJ1-6; 8 nucleotides match TRBD1. The CDR3 runs 13 residues. Looked up from germline, CDR1 is MNHEY and CDR2 is SMNVEV (reference sequence). J was trimmed by 8 bases and V by 6 bases; bases with no gene match: 3. CDR3 nucleotide sequence: TGTGCCAGCAGGGACAGGGACCATTCACCCCTCCACTTT. Residues: CASRDRDHSPLHF.

V usage is TRBV9 and J usage is TRBJ1-4; TRBD1 matches at 8 bases. The J segment lost 2 bases and the V segment lost 3 bases, leaving 6 bases of the junction unmatched. This CDR3 region has 16 residues. Germline V gives CDR1 SGDLS, CDR2 YYNGEE. The chain's CDR3 is CASSGGQVGTNEKLFF. The CDR3 DNA is TGTGCCAGCAGCGGGGGACAGGTGGGGACTAATGAAAAACTGTTTTTT.

The V gene is TRBV2, the J gene TRBJ2-7; D possibly corresponds to TRBD2 (5 bases). This CDR3 contains 12 residues. CDR1 and CDR2 from the germline V gene are SNHLY and FYNNEI. V was pared by 6 bases and J by 5 bases, with 11 bases between. CDR3 protein: CASRMGVHEQYF. The CDR3 DNA reads as TGTGCCAGCAGGATGGGAGTCCACGAGCAGTACTTC. Looking up the rest from reference TRBV2 and TRBJ2-7 gives the full variable domain: EPEVTQTPSHQVTQMGQEVILRCVPISNHLYFYWYRQILGQKVEFLVSFYNNEISEKSEIFDDQFSVERPDGSNFTLKIRSTKLEDSAMYFCASRMGVHEQYFGPGTRLTVT.

The chain joins TRBV2 to TRBJ1-4; no clear D. This CDR3 region has 14 residues. The germline V gene encodes CDR1 SNHLY and CDR2 FYNNEI. Between the trimmed V and J ends, which lost 3 bases and 7 bases, there was a span of 12 bases. The CDR3 coding sequence is TGTGCCAGCAGTGATACGAGCTACGGTGAAAAACTGTTTTTT. This sequence encodes CASSDTSYGEKLFF.

The chain couples TRBV9 to TRBJ2-7; 7 bases agree with TRBD2. CDR1 SGDLS and CDR2 YYNGEE come from the germline V gene. Losses at the gene ends were 0 bases for V and 7 bases for J; bases not matched to a gene: 7. This CDR3 has 14 residues. CDR3 loop: CASSVVGGEGEQYF. CDR3 DNA: TGTGCCAGCAGCGTAGTTGGAGGGGAGGGAGAGCAGTACTTC.

The chain has TRBV11-2 and TRBJ2-7, with D possibly matching TRBD2 (5 bases). This CDR3 is 13 amino acids long. The V gene lost 4 bases and the J gene lost 0 bases, with 7 bases spanning the gap. Germline-derived CDR1 and CDR2 are SGHAT and FQNNGV. In nucleotides, the CDR3 is TGTGCCAGCAGCTCCGGGGTCTCCTACGAGCAGTACTTC. It is translated as CASSSGVSYEQYF.

This chain links TRBV7-8 with TRBJ1-1, with 8 bases fitting TRBD1. V was pared by 5 bases and J by 3 bases, with 5 bases of the junction left unmatched. The CDR3 extends over 14 amino acids. Germline lookup yields CDR1 SGHVS and CDR2 FQNEAQ. The CDR3 sequence is CASSSDRGDTEAFF. DNA for the CDR3: TGTGCCAGCAGCAGCGACAGGGGAGACACTGAAGCTTTCTTT.

The chain has TRBV4-1 and TRBJ2-5; possible D gene TRBD1, 7 bases. V lost 0 bases, J lost 2 bases, and 10 bases lay in between. Germline V lookup: CDR1 MGHRA, CDR2 YSYEKL. This CDR3 comprises 15 residues. CDR3 sequence reads: CASSQDQGGQETQYF. In DNA form, the CDR3 reads TGCGCCAGCAGCCAAGACCAGGGGGGACAAGAGACCCAGTACTTC.

The rearrangement joins TRBV30 to TRBJ2-5, with TRBD1 identical over 9 bases. Germline V gene lookup returns CDR1 GTSNPN and CDR2 SVGIG (reference sequence). V was pared by 3 bases and J by 4 bases, with 18 bases of the junction left unmatched. This CDR3 has 18 amino acids. CDR3: CAWRRPPGQGTYRETQYF. DNA for the CDR3: TGTGCCTGGAGGCGGCCACCGGGACAGGGAACCTATCGAGAGACCCAGTACTTC.

The rearrangement uses TRBV29-1 and TRBJ1-2; 7 bases match TRBD1. The germline V gene encodes CDR1 SQVTM and CDR2 ANQGSEA. The CDR3 loop spans 13 amino acids. With V trimmed by 3 bases and J by 4 bases, 5 bases remained unmatched. The CDR3 region is CSVDRDSVYGYTF. CDR3 DNA: TGCAGCGTTGATAGGGACAGCGTCTATGGCTACACCTTC.

This clone occurred once. The J gene is TRBJ1-6, the V gene TRBV5-1; 7 bases align to TRBD1. J was trimmed by 7 bases and V by 0 bases; bases with no gene match: 7. Germline CDR1 SGHRS, CDR2 YFSETQ. This CDR3 spans 16 amino acids. CDR3 in DNA: TGCGCCAGCAGCTTGGTAGTAGGGACAGAGAATTCACCCCTCCACTTT. Its translation: CASSLVVGTENSPLHF.

Written as DNA, the CDR3 is TGTGCCAGCAGCGTGGGGACAGGGGGAGGATGGGCTGGAAACACCATATATTTT. It yields the protein CASSVGTGGGWAGNTIYF. This chain links TRBV9 with TRBJ1-3; 11 nucleotides align to TRBD1. Trimming at V came to 2 bases and at J to 2 bases, leaving 9 bases not matched to a gene. CDR1 and CDR2 from the germline V gene are SGDLS and YYNGEE. The length of the CDR3 is 18 residues.

This chain connects TRBV14 to TRBJ1-2; D perhaps matches TRBD1 (5 bases). Germline loops: CDR1 SGHDN, CDR2 FVKESK. With 3 bases removed from V and 11 bases from J, the gap between germline ends came to 13 bases. There are 12 residues in the CDR3. The CDR3 is CASSHRAQGYTF. The CDR3 coding sequence is TGTGCCAGCAGCCACAGGGCGCAGGGTTACACCTTC.

The chain couples TRBV13 to TRBJ2-6; perhaps TRBD1 as D (6 bases). Trimming removed 4 bases at V and 3 bases at J, with 13 bases between. Germline values: CDR1 PRHDT, CDR2 FYEKMQ (reference sequence). CDR3 length: 16 residues. The CDR3 DNA reads TGTGCCAGCAGCTCGCCAACAGGGAGTGGGGCCAACGTCCTGACTTTC. It is translated as CASSSPTGSGANVLTF.

The chain combines TRBV4-1 with TRBJ2-7; a weak D match, TRBD1 (6 bases). The V end was cut by 3 bases, the J end by 1 base, with 10 bases between. CDR1 MGHRA and CDR2 YSYEKL come from the germline V gene. This CDR3 has 14 residues. CDR3 sequence reads: CASSQGAGSYEQYF. In DNA form, the CDR3 reads TGCGCCAGCAGCCAGGGGGCCGGATCCTACGAGCAGTACTTC.

The V gene is TRBV6-4, the J gene TRBJ1-2; a weak D match, TRBD1 (5 bases). This CDR3 comprises 14 residues. The germline CDR1 and CDR2 sequences are MRHNA and SNTAGT. V was trimmed by 3 bases and J by 4 bases, leaving 12 bases between them. This CDR3 is CASSEAPGPYGYTF. The CDR3, as DNA: TGTGCCAGCAGTGAGGCCCCAGGGCCCTATGGCTACACCTTC.

This chain uses TRBV5-1 with TRBJ1-2; D possibly corresponds to TRBD1 (5 bases). Trimming took 0 bases from V and 1 from J, leaving 13 bases between them. Germline lookup yields CDR1 SGHRS and CDR2 YFSETQ. This CDR3 spans 16 amino acids. The CDR3 coding sequence is TGCGCCAGCAGCTTGGAGGGGCGGACACTTAACTATGGCTACACCTTC. This sequence encodes CASSLEGRTLNYGYTF.

This chain uses TRBV6-5 with TRBJ2-7; D gene uncertain. This CDR3 comprises 13 residues. V was shortened by 7 bases and J by 0 bases, with 10 bases between the two germline ends. Germline-derived CDR1 and CDR2 are MNHEY and SVGAGI. The CDR3 sequence: CASTYDSSYEQYF. The CDR3, as DNA: TGTGCCAGCACCTACGATAGCTCCTACGAGCAGTACTTC.

The gene calls are TRBV5-5 and TRBJ1-5; 9 bases align to TRBD1. The V gene's germline CDR1 is SGHKS and CDR2 YYEKEE (reference sequence). This CDR3 spans 15 amino acids. V lost 4 bases to trimming and J lost 5 bases; unmatched junction nucleotides: 7. CDR3 sequence: CASSPGTGMYQPQHF. The CDR3 coding sequence is TGTGCCAGCAGCCCTGGGACAGGGATGTATCAGCCCCAGCATTTT.